Each of the 17 T cell receptor beta chains below was sequenced from the same sample in a study of blood T cell repertoires in COVID-19. Libraries were prepared by immunoSEQ multiplex PCR; TCRdb keeps only in-frame clonotypes and omits some of them. The profile shows some 260,000 clones, about 88% of them singletons. Sequenced: PBMCs or T cells enriched from blood (not recorded which). The receptors were gathered from a man younger than 40 with acute COVID-19.

This chain joins TRBV27 and TRBJ1-6; weak D call: TRBD1 (5 bases). The CDR3 has 19 residues. Trimming took off 6 bases at V and 1 base at J, with 22 bases between the two ends. Germline loops: CDR1 MNHEY, CDR2 SMNVEV (reference sequence). The CDR3 is CASRGGLGSQASYNSPLHF. CDR3 nucleotide sequence: TGTGCCAGCAGGGGGGGGTTAGGGAGTCAGGCGTCCTATAATTCACCCCTCCACTTT.

V gene TRBV7-2 combines with J gene TRBJ1-6; possibly TRBD1 for D (6 bases). Trimming cost V 1 base and J 7 bases, with 11 bases left between them. Germline V gene lookup returns CDR1 SGHTA and CDR2 FQGNSA. This CDR3 is built from 15 residues. CDR3 sequence: CASSLGQVRNSPLHF. The CDR3 DNA reads as TGTGCCAGCAGCTTAGGACAGGTCAGAAATTCACCCCTCCACTTT.

This sequence joins TRBV18 and TRBJ2-2; perhaps TRBD2 as D (6 bases). V lost 3 bases and J lost 1, with 15 bases in between. The CDR3 is made up of 17 amino acids. The germline CDR1 and CDR2 sequences are KGHSH and LQKENI. The CDR3 nucleotides read TGTGCCAGCTCACCTCTAAAGGGCGGGGTGAACACCGGGGAGCTGTTTTTT. Translated, it gives CASSPLKGGVNTGELFF.

This clone has more than one count but fewer than ten. This chain connects TRBV6-4 to TRBJ2-2; TRBD2 matches at 11 bases. The germline V gene has CDR1 MRHNA and CDR2 SNTAGT. J lost 4 bases, V lost 0 bases, and 1 base had no gene match. This CDR3 is 16 amino acids long. CDR3 sequence (DNA): TGTGCCAGCAGTGACTCTAGCGGGGGGGCCACCGGGGAGCTGTTTTTT. Amino acid sequence: CASSDSSGGATGELFF.

CDR3 DNA sequence: TGTGCCAGTTCACAGGGAACCTACGAGCAGTACGTC. Translation gives CASSQGTYEQYV. The J gene is TRBJ2-7, the V gene TRBV28; D perhaps matches TRBD1 (6 bases). The length of the CDR3 is 12 residues. Trimming pared 9 bases from V and 2 bases from J, leaving 11 bases between. Per germline, CDR1 MDHEN and CDR2 SYDVKM.

The J gene is TRBJ1-2, the V gene TRBV3-1 (or the pseudogene TRBV3-2); D not resolved. The CDR3 extends over 16 amino acids. The ends were cut back, 2 bases at V and 8 bases at J, with 21 bases in the middle. Germline CDR1 reads LGHDT; CDR2 reads YNNKEL (reference sequence). The CDR3 sequence: CASSQPYSGPGRGYTF. CDR3 bases: TGTGCCAGCAGCCAACCCTATTCCGGCCCGGGAAGAGGCTACACCTTC.

In its sample, this clone was seen a few times. One end of the junction fails to match germline, which may point to a read error. The chain joins TRBV5-1 to TRBJ1-1; 7 nucleotides match TRBD1. Looked up from germline, CDR1 is SGHRS and CDR2 is YFSETQ. The CDR3 runs to 15 residues. The CDR3, as DNA: TGTGCCAGCAGCGACCCGGGACAGATGAACACTGAAGCTTTCTTT. Encoded protein: CASSDPGQMNTEAFF.

This clone has only one observation. CDR3 amino acids: CSVDTTIVDTQYF. CDR3 DNA sequence: TGCAGCGTTGACACTACCATCGTTGATACGCAGTATTTT. The J gene is TRBJ2-3, the V gene TRBV29-1; D is unclear. The CDR3 loop spans 13 amino acids. V was clipped by 3 bases and J by 6 bases, with 13 bases between them. Germline CDR1 and CDR2: SQVTM and ANQGSEA.

The V and J genes are TRBV3-1 (or the pseudogene TRBV3-2) and TRBJ1-4; D possibly corresponds to TRBD1 (5 bases). V dropped 2 bases and J dropped 5 bases, with 12 bases sitting between them. Per the germline V gene, CDR1 is LGHDT and CDR2 is YNNKEL (reference sequence). The CDR3 runs 15 residues. The CDR3 region has the DNA TGTGCCAGCAGCCAAAGGGCGGGGACGAATGAAAAACTGTTTTTT. Amino acids: CASSQRAGTNEKLFF.

V is TRBV6-5 and J is TRBJ1-2; D is perhaps TRBD1 (5 bases). The CDR3 is made up of 13 amino acids. Per germline, CDR1 MNHEY and CDR2 SVGAGI. Trimming stripped 2 bases from V and 8 bases from J, with 12 bases between. CDR3 coding DNA: TGTGCCAGCAGTTACGGAGGGGTAAGGGGCTACACCTTC. Residues: CASSYGGVRGYTF.

This clone came up once. The chain couples TRBV19 to TRBJ1-2; 7 nucleotides align to TRBD1. Germline CDR1 is LNHDA and CDR2 is SQIVND (reference sequence). V was pared by 4 bases and J by 2 bases, with 7 bases of the junction left unmatched. The CDR3 consists of 15 residues. The CDR3 DNA follows: TGTGCCAGTAGTACCAGACAGGGAGGCAACTATGGCTACACCTTC. Translating gives CASSTRQGGNYGYTF.

V and J are TRBV3-1 (or the pseudogene TRBV3-2) and TRBJ1-3; no reliable D call. The germline gives CDR1 LGHDT, CDR2 YNNKEL (reference sequence). The CDR3 has 14 residues. Trimming stripped 3 bases from V and 0 bases from J, with 6 bases between. The CDR3 sequence is CASSQHSSGNTIYF. CDR3 coding DNA: TGTGCCAGCAGCCAGCACAGCTCTGGAAACACCATATATTTT.

The chain combines TRBV2 with TRBJ2-5; no reliable D call. The CDR3 is 8 amino acids. Germline V gene sequence: CDR1 SNHLY, CDR2 FYNNEI. Trimming left V 4 bases short and J 12 bases short, with 3 bases between. DNA for the CDR3: TGTGCCAGCAGTGTTAAGTACTTC. Residues: CASSVKYF.

The chain couples TRBV2 to TRBJ2-1, with D hard to call. CDR1 is SNHLY and CDR2 is FYNNEI in the germline V gene. V was pared by 2 bases and J by 6 bases, with 11 bases between. This CDR3 comprises 14 residues. The CDR3 region has the DNA TGTGCCAGCAGTGAAATTTTGCTAGTCAATGAGCAGTTCTTC. Translated, it gives CASSEILLVNEQFF. The variable domain in full, with the rest retrieved from reference TRBV2 and TRBJ2-1, is EPEVTQTPSHQVTQMGQEVILRCVPISNHLYFYWYRQILGQKVEFLVSFYNNEISEKSEIFDDQFSVERPDGSNFTLKIRSTKLEDSAMYFCASSEILLVNEQFFGPGTRLTVL.

CDR3 nucleotides: TGTGCCAGCAGCGGACATCTTTTGGGGGAGGGTGAAAAACTGTTTTTT. Protein sequence: CASSGHLLGEGEKLFF. The chain couples TRBV5-4 to TRBJ1-4; possible D gene TRBD1, 5 bases. The ends were cut back, 4 bases at V and 7 bases at J, with 20 bases in the middle. The CDR3 is made up of 16 amino acids. CDR1 and CDR2 from the germline V gene are SGHNT and YYREEE (reference sequence).

The sample holds many counts of this clone. The rearrangement joins TRBV7-8 to TRBJ2-5; 12 bases align to TRBD1. This CDR3 has 17 residues. Germline loops: CDR1 SGHVS, CDR2 FQNEAQ. Losses at the gene ends were 2 bases for V and 0 bases for J; bases not matched to a gene: 4. CDR3 sequence (DNA): TGTGCCAGCAGCTTAACGGGACAGGGGGCCCACCAAGAGACCCAGTACTTC. Its protein product is CASSLTGQGAHQETQYF.

The chain recombines TRBV13 with TRBJ1-2; D perhaps matches TRBD1 (6 bases). Germline V lookup: CDR1 PRHDT, CDR2 FYEKMQ (reference sequence). This CDR3 comprises 15 residues. V was trimmed by 2 bases and J by 5 bases, leaving 15 bases between them. In DNA form, the CDR3 reads TGTGCCAGCAGCTTACAGGGCGAAGGGGGTTATGGCTACACCTTC. It is translated as CASSLQGEGGYGYTF.